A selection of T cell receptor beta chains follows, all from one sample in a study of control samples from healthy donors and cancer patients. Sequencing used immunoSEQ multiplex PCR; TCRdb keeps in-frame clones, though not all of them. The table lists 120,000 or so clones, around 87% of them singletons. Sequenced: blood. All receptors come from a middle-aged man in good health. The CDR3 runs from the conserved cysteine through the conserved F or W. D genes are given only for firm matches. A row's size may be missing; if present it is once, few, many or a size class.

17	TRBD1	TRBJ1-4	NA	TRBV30	TGTGCCTGGAGTGTACCCCTTAGCGGGACAGGGTGGGAAAAACTGTTTTTT	CAWSVPLSGTGWEKLFF
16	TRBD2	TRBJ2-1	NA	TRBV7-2	TGTGCCAGCAGCCCTCCCGGTGGTGGGGGGGGAGGTGAGCAGTTCTTC	CASSPPGGGGGGEQFF
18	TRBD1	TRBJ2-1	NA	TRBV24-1	TGTGCCACCAGTAGGGACAGGAGCTATACTTCCTCCTACAATGAGCAGTTCTTC	CATSRDRSYTSSYNEQFF
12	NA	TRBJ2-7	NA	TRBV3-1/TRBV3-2	TGTGCCAGCAGCCAACGGGGTTACGAGCAGTACTTC	CASSQRGYEQYF
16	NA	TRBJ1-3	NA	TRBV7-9	TGTGCCAGCAGCTTAGCCGACAGCCACAGAGGAAACACCATATATTTT	CASSLADSHRGNTIYF
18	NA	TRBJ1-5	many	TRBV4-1	TGCGCCAGCAGCCAAGTCGGCCGAAGGGATAGGGGCAATCAGCCCCAGCATTTT	CASSQVGRRDRGNQPQHF
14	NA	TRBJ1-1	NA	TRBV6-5	TGTGCCAGCAGTTACGCCCACCGGGGGACTGAAGCTTTCTTT	CASSYAHRGTEAFF
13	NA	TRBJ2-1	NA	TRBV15	TGTGCCACCAGCAGAGCGGACAGCGCGAAGCAGTTCTTC	CATSRADSAKQFF
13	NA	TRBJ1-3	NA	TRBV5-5	TGTGCCAGCACCAATAGTGTGGTTGGTACCATATATTTT	CASTNSVVGTIYF
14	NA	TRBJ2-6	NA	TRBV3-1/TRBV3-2	TGTGCCAGCAGCCAGGGCTCTGGGGCCAACGTCCTGACTTTC	CASSQGSGANVLTF
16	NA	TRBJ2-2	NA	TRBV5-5	TGTGCCAGCAGCTCTATGGGGGGCTGGGACACCGGGGAGCTGTTTTTT	CASSSMGGWDTGELFF
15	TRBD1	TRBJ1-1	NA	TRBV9	TGTGCCAGCAGCGTCTCCGGGACAGGAGGCACTGAAGCTTTCTTT	CASSVSGTGGTEAFF
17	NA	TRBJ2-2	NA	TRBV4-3	TGCGCCAGCAGCCAACTCCGACAGGCGATGGGCACCGGGGAGCTGTTTTTT	CASSQLRQAMGTGELFF
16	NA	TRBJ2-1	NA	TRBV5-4	TGTGCCAGCAGCTCCCCGGGCCGTGGGGAGGTGAATGAGCAGTTCTTC	CASSSPGRGEVNEQFF
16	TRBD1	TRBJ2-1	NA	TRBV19	TGTGCCAGTAGTCCAGGGAGGGACAGGGTTTACAATGAGCAGTTCTTC	CASSPGRDRVYNEQFF
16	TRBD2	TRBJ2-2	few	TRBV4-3	TGCGCCAGCAGCCGGGGAGTATTAGCGGGAAGCGGGGAGCTGTTTTTT	CASSRGVLAGSGELFF
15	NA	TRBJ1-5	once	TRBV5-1	TGCGCCAGCAGCTTGGTGGCAGGGCTCAATCAGCCCCAGCATTTT	CASSLVAGLNQPQHF
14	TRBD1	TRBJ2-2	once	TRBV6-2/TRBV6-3	TGTGCCAGCAGTTGGATCCAGGGGGCCGGGGAGCTGTTTTTT	CASSWIQGAGELFF